This T cell receptor (beta chain) was profiled in a study of tumor-infiltrating lymphocytes in primary liver carcinoma. A primer in the constant region served to generate TCR beta cDNA from around 500 ng of total RNA. Slightly modified ARM-PCR with three nested multiplex PCR rounds yielded TCR beta libraries. The two initial PCR rounds, ten to eleven cycles each, used TRBV1-TRBV30 forward and C-beta reverse primers. Using its own MiXCR run on the multiplex PCR reads, TCRdb lists one record per CDR3 protein. The repertoire holds around 330,000 distinct CDR3 sequences, with about 60% as singletons. This clonotype has just one count. A read error may explain this, as a much larger clone is one base away. Alongside blood RNA obtained from unsorted whole blood, germline DNA was also extracted. Patients were chronically HBV-infected and treatment-naive. Germline CDR1 LGHNA, CDR2 YNFKEQ. The V gene lost 10 bases and the J gene lost 5 bases, with 21 bases spanning the gap. This CDR3 region has 14 residues.

The receptor's source is a man between 40 and 49 years old with primary liver carcinoma and hepatitis B virus infection. The rearrangement links TRBV4-2 to TRBJ2-7, with TRBD1 as a possible D gene (6 bases). Sequencing was carried out using peripheral blood. The CDR3 protein is CANRRDTGNNEQYF. Here the CDR3 DNA reads TGTGCCAACCGTCGAGATACAGGGAACAACGAGCAGTACTTC.